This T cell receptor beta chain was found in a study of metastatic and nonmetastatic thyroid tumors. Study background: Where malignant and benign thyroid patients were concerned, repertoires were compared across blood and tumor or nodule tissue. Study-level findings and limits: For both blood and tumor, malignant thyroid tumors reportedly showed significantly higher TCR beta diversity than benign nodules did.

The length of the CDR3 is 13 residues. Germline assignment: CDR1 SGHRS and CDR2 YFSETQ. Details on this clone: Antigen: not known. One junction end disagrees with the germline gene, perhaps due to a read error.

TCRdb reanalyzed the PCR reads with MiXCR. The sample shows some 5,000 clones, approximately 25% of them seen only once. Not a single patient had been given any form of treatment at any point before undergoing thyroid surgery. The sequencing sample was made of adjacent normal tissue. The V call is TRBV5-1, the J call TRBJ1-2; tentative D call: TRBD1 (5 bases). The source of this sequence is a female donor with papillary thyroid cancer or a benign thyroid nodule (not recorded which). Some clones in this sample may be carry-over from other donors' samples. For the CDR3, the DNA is TGCGCCAGCAGCCACGGGGGAGAAAATGGCTACGCCTTC. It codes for CASSHGGENGYAF.